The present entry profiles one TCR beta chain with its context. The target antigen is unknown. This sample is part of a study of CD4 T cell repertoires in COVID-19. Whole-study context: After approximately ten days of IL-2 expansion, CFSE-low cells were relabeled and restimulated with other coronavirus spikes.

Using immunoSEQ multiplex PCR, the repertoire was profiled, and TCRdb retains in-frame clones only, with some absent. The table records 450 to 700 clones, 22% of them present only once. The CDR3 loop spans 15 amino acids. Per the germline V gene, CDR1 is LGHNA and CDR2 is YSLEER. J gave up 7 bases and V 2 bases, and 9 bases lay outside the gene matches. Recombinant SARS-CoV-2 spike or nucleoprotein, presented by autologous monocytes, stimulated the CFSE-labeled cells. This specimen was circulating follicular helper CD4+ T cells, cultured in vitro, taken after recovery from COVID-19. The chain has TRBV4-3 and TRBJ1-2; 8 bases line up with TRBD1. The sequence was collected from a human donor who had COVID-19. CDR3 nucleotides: TGCGCCAGCAGCCAATCGGTACAGGGGGGTGGTGGCTACACCTTC. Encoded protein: CASSQSVQGGGGYTF.